Presented here are 28 T cell receptor beta chains from one specimen sequenced in a study of CD49a tissue-resident CD8 T cells in human skin. Assay used: immunoSEQ multiplex PCR; TCRdb lists only in-frame clones, some missing. Here the sample spans over a thousand clones, about 59% being singletons. Sequenced sample: CLA- CD8+ effector memory T cells sorted from blood. The receptors shown here come from a human donor in good health.

This chain joins TRBV23-1 and TRBJ2-7; no definite D call. TRBV23-1 is filed as an ORF, its function uncertain. Trimming pared 11 bases from V and 7 bases from J, leaving 12 bases between. The CDR3 consists of 10 residues. CDR3 loop: CARLSWEQYF. CDR3 DNA sequence: TGCGCCCGGTTAAGCTGGGAGCAGTACTTC.

The rearrangement joins TRBV6-1 to TRBJ2-7, with D possibly TRBD2 on 5 matching bases. CDR1 is MNHNS and CDR2 is SASEGT in the germline V gene. The CDR3 is 14 amino acids. With 4 bases removed from V and 6 bases from J, the gap between germline ends came to 16 bases. CDR3 in amino acids: CASSANFEGGEQYF. The CDR3 DNA sequence: TGTGCCAGCAGTGCCAATTTCGAAGGAGGCGAGCAGTACTTC.

The chain recombines TRBV27 with TRBJ1-5; D not certain. The CDR3 extends over 15 amino acids. Deletions cut 0 bases from V and 4 bases from J, with 10 bases between. CDR1 is MNHEY, CDR2 SMNVEV, per germline (reference sequence). The CDR3: CASSLSAGQNQPQHF. In DNA, the CDR3 is TGTGCCAGCAGTTTATCGGCAGGCCAGAATCAGCCCCAGCATTTT.

The table lists this clone with a few counts. This rearrangement joins TRBV4-2 to TRBJ2-1, with 8 bases matching TRBD2. Germline CDR1 LGHNA, CDR2 YNFKEQ. The CDR3 has 13 amino acids. Losses at the gene ends were 8 bases for V and 7 bases for J; bases not matched to a gene: 7. The CDR3 coding sequence is TGTGCCAGCGCCGGGACTAGGGTTAATGAGCAGTTCTTC. It yields the protein CASAGTRVNEQFF.

V gene TRBV11-2 combines with J gene TRBJ2-1; 10 bases match TRBD2. The trim removed 3 bases at V and 7 bases at J, leaving 6 bases unmatched. Germline-derived CDR1 and CDR2 are SGHAT and FQNNGV. This CDR3 contains 15 residues. The CDR3 region is CASSFLAGDINEQFF. The CDR3 bases are TGTGCCAGCAGCTTCCTAGCGGGAGATATAAATGAGCAGTTCTTC.

V gene TRBV4-2 combines with J gene TRBJ2-2; 10 nucleotides match TRBD2. The CDR3 covers 15 residues. Germline CDR1 reads LGHNA; CDR2 reads YNFKEQ. Unmatched junction bases numbered 1, after V lost 3 bases and J lost 3 bases. The CDR3 loop is CASSQGTSDTGELFF. The CDR3 bases are TGTGCCAGCAGCCAGGGGACTAGCGACACCGGGGAGCTGTTTTTT.

The chain is built from TRBV5-3 and TRBJ1-5; 7 positions agree with TRBD1. TRBV5-3 is assigned to the ORF class and has an uncertain function. CDR3 length: 17 amino acids. With V trimmed by 1 base and J by 0 bases, 7 bases remained unmatched. The CDR3 sequence is CARSLRRGQASNQPQHF. DNA for the CDR3: TGTGCCAGAAGCTTGCGGAGGGGGCAGGCTAGCAATCAGCCCCAGCATTTT.

V usage is TRBV5-6 and J usage is TRBJ1-4, with 8 bases identical to TRBD1. V gave up 4 bases and J gave up 7 bases; unmatched junction bases: 9. The germline gives CDR1 SGHDT, CDR2 YYEEEE. This CDR3 has 15 amino acids. This chain's CDR3 is CASSPADRGAEKLFF. Here the CDR3 DNA reads TGTGCCAGCAGCCCCGCTGACAGGGGTGCTGAAAAACTGTTTTTT. Together with reference TRBV5-6 and TRBJ1-4, the CDR3 gives the full variable domain: DAGVTQSPTHLIKTRGQQVTLRCSPKSGHDTVSWYQQALGQGPQFIFQYYEEEERQRGNFPDRFSGHQFPNYSSELNVNALLLGDSALYLCASSPADRGAEKLFFGSGTQLSVL.

The gene calls are TRBV21-1 and TRBJ2-1; TRBD1 was called by the table and not checked on the DNA. TRBV21-1 is termed a pseudogene. The CDR3 extends over 16 amino acids. CDR3 in amino acids: CASRILGGSRVDEQFF. CDR3 bases: TGTGCCAGCAGAATCCTCGGTGGTAGCAGGGTGGATGAGCAGTTCTTC.

The sample holds one count of this clone. The chain couples TRBV6-1 to TRBJ2-3; TRBD2 matches 7 bases. The CDR3 spans 13 residues. The V gene end was trimmed by 7 bases and the J gene end by 4 bases; junction bases not matched to a gene: 5. From germline, CDR1 is MNHNS and CDR2 SASEGT. In DNA, the CDR3 is TGTGCCAGCATGGCGCGGGAGTCAGATACGCAGTATTTT. It codes for CASMARESDTQYF.

This chain connects TRBV19 to TRBJ1-5, with 10 bases lining up with TRBD1. CDR1 is LNHDA, CDR2 SQIVND, per germline (reference sequence). This CDR3 spans 15 amino acids. The V and J ends lost 6 bases and 11 bases, in that order; junction bases with no gene match: 13. The CDR3 loop reads CASREGQGQELTQHF. For the CDR3, the DNA is TGTGCCAGTAGGGAGGGACAGGGGCAAGAGTTGACCCAGCATTTT.

Points on this clone: This same CDR3 is encoded by further DNA sequences in the sample. This chain joins TRBV7-8 and TRBJ2-7; D is uncertain. There are 12 residues in the CDR3. Trimming stripped 4 bases from V and 1 base from J, with 5 bases between. Germline V lookup: CDR1 SGHVS, CDR2 FQNEAQ. The CDR3 region is CASSSRSYEQYF. CDR3 DNA sequence: TGTGCCAGCAGCTCGCGATCCTACGAGCAGTACTTC.

This clone occurred a few times. V is TRBV6-1 and J is TRBJ2-3, with TRBD2 matching 7 bases. Per germline, CDR1 MNHNS and CDR2 SASEGT. CDR3 length: 16 residues. V was pared by 2 bases and J by 1 base, with 6 bases of the junction left unmatched. The CDR3 here is CASSEMGGGGTDTQYF. CDR3 DNA sequence: TGTGCCAGCAGTGAAATGGGGGGGGGAGGCACAGATACGCAGTATTTT.

This chain uses TRBV7-9 with TRBJ1-3; D gene unclear. With 3 bases removed from V and 0 bases from J, the gap between germline ends came to 12 bases. Germline CDR1 is SEHNR and CDR2 is FQNEAQ (reference sequence). The CDR3 is 16 amino acids. This CDR3 reads CASSLEIDFSGNTIYF. The CDR3 DNA is TGTGCCAGCAGCTTGGAGATTGATTTCTCTGGAAACACCATATATTTT. Full variable domain (rest looked up from reference TRBV7-9 and TRBJ1-3): DTGVSQNPRHKITKRGQNVTFRCDPISEHNRLYWYRQTLGQGPEFLTYFQNEAQLEKSRLLSDRFSAERPKGSFSTLEIQRTEQGDSAMYLCASSLEIDFSGNTIYFGEGSWLTVV.

This clone was counted between two and nine times. The chain couples TRBV15 to TRBJ2-1; 12 bases map to TRBD2. Germline-derived CDR1 and CDR2 are LNHNV and YYDKDF (reference sequence). The CDR3 contains 19 residues. The V and J ends lost 1 base and 6 bases, in that order; junction bases with no gene match: 13. The CDR3 nucleotides read TGTGCCACCAGCAGAGGTGCCAGTTTTCTAGCGGGAGGGAGCAATGAGCAGTTCTTC. As protein: CATSRGASFLAGGSNEQFF.

This clone came up a few times. The chain carries TRBV19 and TRBJ2-7; D possibly corresponds to TRBD2 (5 bases). Trimming stripped 3 bases from V and 6 bases from J, with 18 bases between. Per germline, CDR1 LNHDA and CDR2 SQIVND (reference sequence). This CDR3 has 15 residues. The CDR3 DNA reads as TGTGCCAGTAGTATCTCCGGGATCCTGTTTCGCGAGCAGTACTTC. Amino acid sequence: CASSISGILFREQYF.

The chain has TRBV6-1 and TRBJ2-7, with 8 bases fitting TRBD2. From germline, CDR1 is MNHNS and CDR2 SASEGT. This CDR3 spans 15 amino acids. The ends lost 5 bases at V and 0 bases at J; junction bases unmatched: 6. DNA for the CDR3: TGTGCCAGCAGTACGACGGGGACTAGCTCCTACGAGCAGTACTTC. This codes for CASSTTGTSSYEQYF.

CDR3 sequence (DNA): TGTGCCAGCAGTCTGGGACAGGGGGCCGTCTATGGCTACACCTTC. Translated, it gives CASSLGQGAVYGYTF. The J gene is TRBJ1-2, the V gene TRBV27; TRBD1 aligns across 12 bases. The germline CDR1 and CDR2 sequences are MNHEY and SMNVEV (reference sequence). Trimming took 5 bases from V and 4 from J; bases not matched to a gene: 5. The CDR3 runs to 15 residues.

The rearrangement uses TRBV5-6 and TRBJ1-2; possible D gene TRBD1, 5 bases. The CDR3 is made up of 13 amino acids. CDR1 and CDR2 (germline): SGHDT, YYEEEE. Trimming left V 4 bases short and J 4 bases short, with 11 bases between. CDR3 residues: CASSGQGAYGYTF. In DNA form, the CDR3 reads TGTGCCAGCAGCGGTCAGGGCGCCTATGGCTACACCTTC.

V gene TRBV6-6 combines with J gene TRBJ2-3; 8 bases agree with TRBD1. J was trimmed by 3 bases and V by 8 bases; bases with no gene match: 7. Germline assignment: CDR1 MNHNY and CDR2 SVGAGI (reference sequence). The CDR3 is made up of 14 amino acids. The CDR3 DNA follows: TGTGCCAGCGGATCGACAGGGGTAACAGATACGCAGTATTTT. Its protein is CASGSTGVTDTQYF.

This chain connects TRBV27 to TRBJ2-1; 10 bases are a match to TRBD2. Germline trimming cut 5 bases from V and 0 bases from J; bases unmatched to any gene: 4. The CDR3 loop spans 16 amino acids. CDR1 is MNHEY, CDR2 SMNVEV, per germline (reference sequence). The CDR3 DNA reads TGTGCCAGCAGTCATAGCGGGAGGAGCTCCTACAATGAGCAGTTCTTC. This sequence encodes CASSHSGRSSYNEQFF.

The rearrangement links TRBV12-5 to TRBJ2-5; possibly TRBD2 for D (5 bases). The CDR3 sequence is 14 residues long. In germline, CDR1 is LGHNT, CDR2 FRNRAP. V was shortened by 1 base and J by 2 bases, with 8 bases between the two germline ends. CDR3 sequence: CASGLGGKQETQYF. CDR3 DNA: TGTGCTAGTGGTTTGGGAGGGAAACAAGAGACCCAGTACTTC.

This clone has only a few counts. The chain couples TRBV4-2 to TRBJ2-1, with D unclear. V lost 0 bases and J 9 bases, leaving 9 bases between the germline ends. The CDR3 covers 13 residues. In germline, CDR1 is LGHNA, CDR2 YNFKEQ. CDR3 amino acids: CASSQDEVSEQFF. CDR3 nucleotide sequence: TGTGCCAGCAGCCAAGATGAGGTTAGTGAGCAGTTCTTC.

This clone was recorded a few times. DNA of the CDR3: TGTGCCAGCAGTTTATGGGGGGCGGCTGGCTACACCTTC. Translation: CASSLWGAAGYTF. The gene calls are TRBV28 and TRBJ1-2, with a weak D call TRBD1 (6 bases). CDR1 and CDR2 (germline): MDHEN, SYDVKM. Trimming removed 0 bases from V and 7 bases from J, with 9 bases in between. This CDR3 comprises 13 residues.

The chain joins TRBV6-5 to TRBJ2-1; 8 positions agree with TRBD2. This CDR3 has 15 residues. Germline CDR1 reads MNHEY; CDR2 reads SVGAGI. The V segment lost 2 bases and the J segment 1 base; nucleotides outside the gene matches: 1. Here the CDR3 DNA reads TGTGCCAGCAGTTACACTAGCGGATCCTACAATGAGCAGTTCTTC. It specifies CASSYTSGSYNEQFF.

This sequence joins TRBV6-6 and TRBJ2-7; 11 bases fit TRBD1. The CDR3 has 14 amino acids. Germline V gene lookup returns CDR1 MNHNY and CDR2 SVGAGI (reference sequence). V shed 5 bases, J shed 2 bases, and the junction held 2 bases outside the gene matches. The CDR3 bases are TGTGCCAGCAGTCCGGGACAGGGGGCCTACGAGCAGTACTTC. It encodes CASSPGQGAYEQYF.

The gene calls are TRBV6-1 and TRBJ2-1, with 8 bases aligning to TRBD2. The junction had 4 bases not matched to a gene; V was cut back by 9 bases and J by 0 bases. Germline V gives CDR1 MNHNS, CDR2 SASEGT. The CDR3 contains 14 residues. CDR3 region: CASERESSYNEQFF. The CDR3, as DNA: TGTGCCAGTGAGCGGGAGTCCTCCTACAATGAGCAGTTCTTC.

By proportion, this clone is large. The chain uses TRBV6-4 and TRBJ2-2; 7 bases match TRBD2. Germline trimming cut 7 bases from V and 3 bases from J; bases unmatched to any gene: 2. The CDR3 spans 13 residues. Germline-derived CDR1 and CDR2 are MRHNA and SNTAGT. CDR3 in amino acids: CASKAGDTGELFF. Written as DNA, the CDR3 is TGTGCCAGCAAGGCGGGGGACACCGGGGAGCTGTTTTTT.